The clone carrying this T cell receptor (beta chain) was counted only a few times. This sample is part of a study of T-cell reconstitution after alpha-beta-depleted transplantation in children. CDR1 is SGHDT and CDR2 is YYEEEE in the germline V gene. V was trimmed by 3 bases and J by 9 bases, leaving 7 bases between them. The CDR3 is made up of 11 amino acids. Preparing the TCRbeta library involved the use of unique molecular identifiers. TCRdb processed the PCR reads anew with MiXCR; each CDR3 protein has one entry. The sample includes hundreds of thousands of distinct CDR3 sequences, around a sixth of them seen just once.

This specimen was PBMCs, mostly from graft donor cells, taken 360 days after TCRalphabeta/CD19-depleted stem cell transplant. V and J are TRBV5-6 and TRBJ2-1; D remains ambiguous. This receptor was obtained from a male patient aged 2-9 years who had a stem cell transplant for acute lymphoblastic leukemia, so the T cells may come from the graft donor. CDR3 protein: CASSSGGEQFF. The CDR3 region has the DNA TGTGCCAGCAGCTCGGGTGGTGAGCAGTTCTTC.